What follows describes a single T cell receptor beta chain. The sample originates from a study of T cell changes during pregnancy in multiple sclerosis. The protocol was immunoSEQ multiplex PCR, while the TCRdb copy is restricted to in-frame clones and leaves out a portion. The sample contains approximately 13,000 clones, roughly 88% of which appear only once. Germline CDR1 SGHTA, CDR2 FQGNSA. This CDR3 comprises 11 residues. V was pared by 4 bases and J by 8 bases, with 6 bases between. The TCR comes from a female donor in good health, enrolled as a control in a pregnancy study. This chain joins TRBV7-2 and TRBJ2-1; the D gene is possibly TRBD2 (5 bases). Sample: CD8+ T cells from peripheral blood mononuclear cells, taken after pregnancy. CDR3 region: CASSSGYEQFF. CDR3 bases: TGTGCCAGCAGCTCGGGATATGAGCAGTTCTTC.